The 22 T cell receptor beta chains given below trace back to one sample, sequenced in a study of T cell responses to AZD1222 COVID-19 vaccine. Method: immunoSEQ multiplex PCR; TCRdb's copy keeps in-frame clones and lacks some. This sample carries about 130,000 clones, roughly 93% of them seen once, and the ten largest clones take more than 2.5%. The sample here was peripheral blood, taken on day 0 of AZD1222 vaccination. Receptors originate from an adult in good health.

The chain has TRBV6-5 and TRBJ1-2, with 7 bases aligning to TRBD1. Germline V lookup: CDR1 MNHEY, CDR2 SVGAGI. J gave up 5 bases and V 5 bases, and 8 bases lay outside the gene matches. The CDR3 runs to 14 residues. CDR3 in DNA: TGTGCCAGCAGTACGAATACAGGGGCTTATGGCTACACCTTC. This sequence encodes CASSTNTGAYGYTF.

This clone appeared once. The J gene is TRBJ1-4, the V gene TRBV27; the D gene is possibly TRBD1 (5 bases). V lost 5 bases and J lost 4, with 11 bases in between. The germline gives CDR1 MNHEY, CDR2 SMNVEV (reference sequence). The CDR3 is 14 residues long. The CDR3 is CASSPQGFNEKLFF. In DNA form, the CDR3 reads TGTGCCAGCAGTCCCCAGGGCTTTAATGAAAAACTGTTTTTT.

V usage is TRBV7-8 and J usage is TRBJ2-5; D ambiguous. V was clipped by 8 bases and J by 2 bases, with 15 bases between them. The CDR3 is 14 residues long. CDR1 and CDR2 from the germline V gene are SGHVS and FQNEAQ. The CDR3 bases are TGTGCCAGCTTGGGTCGGCTTATACAAGAGACCCAGTACTTC. Translated: CASLGRLIQETQYF. The whole variable domain, remainder taken from reference TRBV7-8 and TRBJ2-5, is GAGVSQSPRYKVAKRGQDVALRCDPISGHVSLFWYQQALGQGPEFLTYFQNEAQLDKSGLPSDRFFAERPEGSVSTLKIQRTQQEDSAVYLCASLGRLIQETQYFGPGTRLLVL.

The rearrangement joins TRBV25-1 to TRBJ2-1, with a possible D match to TRBD2 (6 bases). The CDR3 is 12 amino acids. V gave up 4 bases and J gave up 9 bases, with 10 bases separating them. Germline V gene sequence: CDR1 MGHDK, CDR2 SYGVNS. The CDR3 DNA is TGTGCCAGCAGTGGGGTGGGGGGTGAGCAGTTCTTC. Protein product: CASSGVGGEQFF.

There are a few counts of this clone. CDR3 sequence (DNA): TGTGCCAGCAGTTTGACAGGGGATCTAGCTAACTATGGCTACACCTTC. Protein product: CASSLTGDLANYGYTF. This chain uses TRBV28 with TRBJ1-2; 8 nucleotides agree with TRBD1. The CDR3 totals 16 residues. Germline V gives CDR1 MDHEN, CDR2 SYDVKM. The J segment lost 0 bases and the V segment lost 3 bases, leaving 6 bases of the junction unmatched.

This chain connects TRBV28 to TRBJ1-5, with D possibly TRBD1 on 6 matching bases. V dropped 1 base and J dropped 5 bases, with 12 bases sitting between them. Germline CDR1 is MDHEN and CDR2 is SYDVKM. The CDR3 is made up of 15 amino acids. CDR3 region: CASSLFLDSYQPQHF. The CDR3 nucleotides read TGTGCCAGCAGTTTATTCCTGGACAGCTATCAGCCCCAGCATTTT.

The chain links TRBV27 to TRBJ1-5, with D tentatively TRBD1 (5 bases). CDR1 and CDR2 from the germline V gene are MNHEY and SMNVEV (reference sequence). This CDR3 comprises 15 residues. Between the trimmed V and J ends, which lost 6 bases and 7 bases, there was a span of 19 bases. The CDR3 loop reads CASSPWGGLGQPQHF. CDR3 bases: TGTGCCAGCAGCCCCTGGGGGGGGTTGGGCCAGCCCCAGCATTTT.

The genes are TRBV30 and TRBJ2-7; D is perhaps TRBD2 (7 bases). Germline V gives CDR1 GTSNPN, CDR2 SVGIG (reference sequence). V was pared by 1 base and J by 6 bases, with 19 bases between. The CDR3 length is 15 residues. The DNA of the CDR3 is TGTGCCTGGAGTGGGGGGGGGCCCCGTTTAGGCGAGCAGTACTTC. Translated: CAWSGGGPRLGEQYF.

The V and J genes are TRBV25-1 and TRBJ2-5; D not certain. This CDR3 has 15 amino acids. The V end was cut by 2 bases, the J end by 5 bases, with 15 bases between. Per germline, CDR1 MGHDK and CDR2 SYGVNS. The CDR3 loop is CASSEVWGPQETQYF. The CDR3 coding sequence is TGTGCCAGCAGTGAAGTCTGGGGTCCCCAGGAGACCCAGTACTTC.

The CDR3 reads CASSLGGLGSYEQYF. The CDR3 coding sequence is TGTGCCAGCAGCTTAGGAGGCCTAGGTTCCTACGAGCAGTACTTC. This sequence joins TRBV11-2 and TRBJ2-7; D is unclear. This CDR3 contains 15 residues. V was clipped by 1 base and J by 1 base, with 11 bases between them. CDR1 is SGHAT and CDR2 is FQNNGV in the germline V gene. The full variable domain, with the rest looked up from reference TRBV11-2 and TRBJ2-7, is EAGVAQSPRYKIIEKRQSVAFWCNPISGHATLYWYQQILGQGPKLLIQFQNNGVVDDSQLPKDRFSAERLKGVDSTLKIQPAKLEDSAVYLCASSLGGLGSYEQYFGPGTRLTVT.

This clone appeared once. The V call is TRBV28, the J call TRBJ1-5; TRBD1 might be the D (6 bases). Trimming shortened V by 2 bases and J by 4 bases, and 12 bases separated the two germline ends. The CDR3 totals 15 residues. Per germline, CDR1 MDHEN and CDR2 SYDVKM. The CDR3 sequence: CASSLVGGRNQPQHF. As DNA, the CDR3 is TGTGCCAGCAGTTTAGTTGGGGGGCGGAATCAGCCCCAGCATTTT.

The chain couples TRBV18 to TRBJ2-7, with TRBD2 as a possible D gene (6 bases). V was shortened by 0 bases and J by 3 bases, with 9 bases between the two germline ends. Germline CDR1 is KGHSH and CDR2 is LQKENI. The CDR3 has 14 residues. The CDR3 DNA reads TGTGCCAGCTCACCACCCCCCGGGAGCTACGAGCAGTACTTC. Protein: CASSPPPGSYEQYF.

This chain connects TRBV19 to TRBJ1-1; possibly TRBD1 for D (5 bases). V lost 4 bases, J lost 5 bases, and 14 bases lay in between. The CDR3 loop spans 14 amino acids. Germline V lookup: CDR1 LNHDA, CDR2 SQIVND (reference sequence). The CDR3 reads CASSSGQGVTEAFF. CDR3 coding DNA: TGTGCCAGTAGTAGTGGCCAGGGAGTTACTGAAGCTTTCTTT.

The V call is TRBV28, the J call TRBJ1-5, with D hard to call. The germline V gene encodes CDR1 MDHEN and CDR2 SYDVKM. Trimming shortened V by 5 bases and J by 5 bases, and 16 bases separated the two germline ends. CDR3 length equals 15 residues. In nucleotides, the CDR3 is TGTGCCAGCAGTGGGCGGGTTTCTCCCGATCAGCCCCAGCATTTT. Protein product: CASSGRVSPDQPQHF.

The chain is built from TRBV7-8 and TRBJ2-2, with unresolved D. CDR1 and CDR2 from the germline V gene are SGHVS and FQNEAQ. The CDR3 is made up of 13 amino acids. Trimming pared 4 bases from V and 1 base from J, leaving 4 bases between. The CDR3 sequence: CASSSVNTGELFF. For the CDR3, the DNA is TGTGCCAGCAGCTCCGTGAACACCGGGGAGCTGTTTTTT.

V and J are TRBV28 and TRBJ1-1; weak D call: TRBD1 (6 bases). V was trimmed by 3 bases and J by 5 bases, leaving 7 bases between them. This CDR3 is 12 amino acids long. CDR1 is MDHEN and CDR2 is SYDVKM in the germline V gene. CDR3 protein: CASSLRGTEAFF. In nucleotides, the CDR3 is TGTGCCAGCAGTTTGAGGGGGACTGAAGCTTTCTTT.

This chain connects TRBV10-3 to TRBJ1-4; D is ambiguous. Germline CDR1 and CDR2: ENHRY and SYGVKD. V was pared by 7 bases and J by 6 bases, with 12 bases between. CDR3 length equals 13 residues. CDR3 residues: CAINRERDEKLFF. The DNA of the CDR3 is TGTGCCATCAACCGCGAGCGAGATGAAAAACTGTTTTTT.

The V and J genes are TRBV19 and TRBJ2-1; D not resolved. Germline V gene sequence: CDR1 LNHDA, CDR2 SQIVND (reference sequence). The V end was cut by 0 bases, the J end by 4 bases, with 10 bases between. The CDR3 contains 15 residues. The chain's CDR3 is CASSIDHSRYNEQFF. The CDR3 nucleotides are TGTGCCAGTAGTATAGATCACTCCAGGTACAATGAGCAGTTCTTC.

The chain links TRBV27 to TRBJ1-5; unclear D gene. The germline V gene has CDR1 MNHEY and CDR2 SMNVEV (reference sequence). V was shortened by 3 bases and J by 4 bases, with 7 bases between the two germline ends. The CDR3 is 13 residues long. The CDR3 DNA follows: TGTGCCAGCAGTTTGAGGGAGAATCAGCCCCAGCATTTT. Its protein product is CASSLRENQPQHF.

The J gene is TRBJ1-5, the V gene TRBV6-5; D ambiguous. The length of the CDR3 is 13 residues. Trimming removed 0 bases from V and 7 bases from J, with 7 bases in between. The germline gives CDR1 MNHEY, CDR2 SVGAGI. The CDR3 DNA sequence: TGTGCCAGCAGTTACTCGAGAAAACAGCCCCAGCATTTT. It specifies CASSYSRKQPQHF.

This chain uses TRBV14 with TRBJ2-3, with D uncertain. V lost 4 bases and J 6 bases, leaving 11 bases between the germline ends. Per germline, CDR1 SGHDN and CDR2 FVKESK. CDR3 length equals 13 residues. The CDR3 spells CASSRTTPDTQYF. In nucleotides, the CDR3 is TGTGCCAGCAGCCGGACCACCCCCGATACGCAGTATTTT.

J is TRBJ1-2 and V is TRBV28; 8 nucleotides match TRBD1. Germline assignment: CDR1 MDHEN and CDR2 SYDVKM. The V gene end was trimmed by 4 bases and the J gene end by 2 bases; junction bases not matched to a gene: 3. This CDR3 comprises 14 residues. The CDR3 reads CASSSGDRNYGYTF. For the CDR3, the DNA is TGTGCCAGCAGTTCTGGGGACAGGAACTATGGCTACACCTTC.